Listed below are T cell receptor beta chains from one sample, sequenced in a study of CD8 T cells in ankylosing spondylitis. A single record per CDR3 protein comes from TCRdb applying MiXCR to the 5' RACE reads. The table lists roughly 400,000 distinct CDR3 sequences, approximately 20% of them singletons. The material sequenced was blood, either unsorted or a sorted T cell fraction (not recorded which). The receptors here all came from a male donor with ankylosing spondylitis. Each CDR3 is given with its conserved first and last residue. A D gene is named only where the DNA matches it firmly. Size is stated for part of the rows, as once, few or many counts, or as a class when the clone is expanded.

TRBJ2-3 | NA | TRBV7-9 | TRBD1 | CASSRDRGGFDTQYF | TGTGCCAGCAGCCGGGACAGGGGGGGATTCGATACGCAGTATTTT
TRBJ2-1 | many | TRBV5-1 | NA | CATPGGTSYNEQFF | TGCGCCACCCCGGGCGGCACCTCCTACAATGAGCAGTTCTTC
TRBJ2-3 | NA | TRBV4-2 | TRBD2 | CASSQSGTSGTDTQYF | TGTGCCAGCAGCCAATCCGGGACTAGCGGCACAGATACGCAGTATTTT
TRBJ2-2 | NA | TRBV2 | TRBD2 | CASGIGGDNTGELFF | TGTGCCAGCGGAATTGGGGGGGATAACACCGGGGAGCTGTTTTTT
TRBJ2-7 | many | TRBV5-6 | TRBD1 | CASSWTGRYEQYF | TGTGCCAGCTCTTGGACAGGGCGGTACGAGCAGTACTTC
TRBJ2-3 | few | TRBV20-1 | NA | CSPEARSTDTQYF | TGCAGTCCCGAGGCCCGCTCCACAGATACGCAGTATTTT
TRBJ2-1 | few | TRBV29-1 | NA | CSVTATAEQFF | TGCAGCGTAACTGCAACAGCGGAGCAGTTCTTC
TRBJ1-1 | few | TRBV7-3 | TRBD1 | CASSQDRGNTEAFF | TGTGCCAGCAGCCAAGACAGGGGGAACACTGAAGCTTTCTTT
TRBJ2-7 | few | TRBV6-5 | NA | CASSYTVRSTEQYF | TGTGCCAGCAGTTACACAGTAAGGTCTACCGAGCAGTACTTC
TRBJ2-2 | many | TRBV19 | TRBD2 | CASSTTRGTGELFF | TGTGCCAGTAGTACCACGCGGGGGACCGGGGAGCTGTTTTTT
TRBJ2-2 | few | TRBV6-1 | NA | CASSRGHQGGGELFF | TGTGCCAGCTCCCGCGGGCACCAAGGTGGCGGGGAGCTGTTTTTT
TRBJ2-4 | few | TRBV29-1 | TRBD2 | CSVAVASGSFAKNIQYF | TGCAGCGTTGCGGTTGCTAGCGGGAGTTTTGCCAAAAACATTCAGTACTTC
TRBJ2-1 | NA | TRBV7-3 | TRBD2 | CASSFKRLAGEDEQFF | TGTGCCAGCAGCTTCAAACGACTAGCGGGAGAAGATGAGCAGTTCTTC
TRBJ2-2 | many | TRBV5-1 | NA | CASSLGVNTGELFF | TGCGCCAGCAGCTTGGGGGTGAACACCGGGGAGCTGTTTTTT